This TCR beta chain originates from a study of a mutant IDH1 vaccine in newly diagnosed glioma. Time point here: week 35, safety follow-up. Doses comprised 300 ug of mutant IDH1 20-mer peptide each, plus topical imiquimod. Clones were read by immunoSEQ multiplex PCR, and TCRdb kept only the in-frame ones, dropping some. Of fewer than 70,000 clones listed, around nine tenths are singletons. Turning to this clone: Its antigen is still unknown.

Study findings and constraints: Pseudoprogression appears to have had no connection to changes in top peripheral T cell clonotypes.

Trimming removed 2 bases at V and 2 bases at J, with 7 bases between. The CDR3 is 13 residues long. Germline V gene sequence: CDR1 SGHDT, CDR2 YYEEEE. This receptor was identified in a young man with glioma. This chain joins TRBV5-6 and TRBJ1-2, with D hard to call. The sequencing used PBMCs, collected from a glioma patient whose treatment included an IDH1 peptide vaccine. CDR3 DNA: TGTGCCAGCAGCTTTAAAAAAAACTATGGCTACACCTTC. Encoded protein: CASSFKKNYGYTF. Full variable domain (rest looked up from reference TRBV5-6 and TRBJ1-2): DAGVTQSPTHLIKTRGQQVTLRCSPKSGHDTVSWYQQALGQGPQFIFQYYEEEERQRGNFPDRFSGHQFPNYSSELNVNALLLGDSALYLCASSFKKNYGYTFGSGTRLTVV.